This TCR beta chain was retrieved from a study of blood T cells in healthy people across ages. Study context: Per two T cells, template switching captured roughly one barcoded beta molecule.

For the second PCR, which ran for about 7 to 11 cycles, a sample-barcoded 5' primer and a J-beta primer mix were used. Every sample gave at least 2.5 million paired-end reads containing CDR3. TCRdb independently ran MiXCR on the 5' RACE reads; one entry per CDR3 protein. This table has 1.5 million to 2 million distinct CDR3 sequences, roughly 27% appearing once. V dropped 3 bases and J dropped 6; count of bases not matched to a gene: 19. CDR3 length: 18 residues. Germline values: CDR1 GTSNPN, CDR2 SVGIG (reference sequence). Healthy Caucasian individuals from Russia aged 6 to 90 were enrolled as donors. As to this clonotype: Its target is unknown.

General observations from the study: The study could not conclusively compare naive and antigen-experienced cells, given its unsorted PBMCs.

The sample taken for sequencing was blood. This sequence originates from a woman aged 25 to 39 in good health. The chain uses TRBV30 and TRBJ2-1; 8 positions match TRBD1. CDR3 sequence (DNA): TGTGCCTGGAGAGACAGGGGTAAATTTTCTAGTCCCGGCAATGAGCAGTTCTTC. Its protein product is CAWRDRGKFSSPGNEQFF.